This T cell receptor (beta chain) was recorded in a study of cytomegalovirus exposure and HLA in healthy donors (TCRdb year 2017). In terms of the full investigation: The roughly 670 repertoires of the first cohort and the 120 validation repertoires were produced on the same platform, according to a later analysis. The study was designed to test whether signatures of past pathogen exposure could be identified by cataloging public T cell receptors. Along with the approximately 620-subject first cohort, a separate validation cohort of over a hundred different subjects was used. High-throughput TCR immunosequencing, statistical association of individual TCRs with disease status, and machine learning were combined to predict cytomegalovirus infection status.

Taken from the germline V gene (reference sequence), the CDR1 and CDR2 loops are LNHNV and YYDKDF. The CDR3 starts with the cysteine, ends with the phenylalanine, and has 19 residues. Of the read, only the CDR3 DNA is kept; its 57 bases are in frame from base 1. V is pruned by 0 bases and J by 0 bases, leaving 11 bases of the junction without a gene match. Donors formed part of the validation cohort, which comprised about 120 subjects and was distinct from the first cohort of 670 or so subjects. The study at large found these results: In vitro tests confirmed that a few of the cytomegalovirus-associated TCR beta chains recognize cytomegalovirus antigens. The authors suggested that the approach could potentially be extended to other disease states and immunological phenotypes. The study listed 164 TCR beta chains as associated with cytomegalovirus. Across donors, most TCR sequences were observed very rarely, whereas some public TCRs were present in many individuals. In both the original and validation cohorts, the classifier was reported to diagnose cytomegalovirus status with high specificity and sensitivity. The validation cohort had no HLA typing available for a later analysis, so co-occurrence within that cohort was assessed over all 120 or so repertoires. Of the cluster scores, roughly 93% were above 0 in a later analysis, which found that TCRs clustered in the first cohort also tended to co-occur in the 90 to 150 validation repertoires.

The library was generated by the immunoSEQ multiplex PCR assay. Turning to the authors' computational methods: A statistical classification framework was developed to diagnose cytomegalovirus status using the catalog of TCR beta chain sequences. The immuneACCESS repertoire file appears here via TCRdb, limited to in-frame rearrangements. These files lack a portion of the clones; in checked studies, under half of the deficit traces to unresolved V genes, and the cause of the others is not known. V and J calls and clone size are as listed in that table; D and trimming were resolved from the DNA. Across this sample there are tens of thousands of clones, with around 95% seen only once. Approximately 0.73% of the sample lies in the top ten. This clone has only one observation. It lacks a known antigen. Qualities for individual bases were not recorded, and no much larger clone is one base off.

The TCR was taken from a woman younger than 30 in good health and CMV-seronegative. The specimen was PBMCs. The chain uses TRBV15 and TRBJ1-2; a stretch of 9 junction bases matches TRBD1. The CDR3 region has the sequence CATSRDYRGQSPPNYGYTF. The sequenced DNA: TGTGCCACCAGCAGAGATTACAGGGGGCAGAGCCCCCCTAACTATGGCTACACCTTC.